Described below is a single T cell receptor (beta chain) sequence and its context. The sample contains more than one DNA sequence encoding this CDR3. These data come from a study of shared clonotypes between healthy human individuals. Study-level information: The cohort comprised a couple of women and a few men. Their ages spanned 18 to 49 years.

At a deep level, the assay was run. Repertoires were generated with immunoSEQ multiplex PCR, while TCRdb's copy carries only in-frame clones and drops some. Here the sample spans about 2 million clones, 95% being singletons. Trimming removed 2 bases from V and 6 bases from J, with 4 bases in between. The germline V gene has CDR1 KGHSH and CDR2 LQKENI. CDR3 size: 12 residues. What was sequenced was naive CD4+ T cells sorted from blood. This sample's subset: CD45RA+ positively selected. This chain connects TRBV18 to TRBJ2-2; the D is unclear. This TCR derives from a young man in good health. The CDR3 DNA follows: TGTGCCAGCTCACCAGGGGCCGGGGAGCTGTTTTTT. It is translated as CASSPGAGELFF.